The 30 T cell receptor beta chains presented below share a single source sample, sequenced in a study of graft-versus-host responses after intestinal transplantation. Method: immunoSEQ multiplex PCR; TCRdb's copy keeps in-frame clones and lacks some. Here the sample spans around 12,000 clones, approximately 84% being singletons. The sample here was PBMCs, taken almost 310 days after intestinal transplant. The receptors derive from a human patient who received an intestinal transplant, so some T cells may come from the graft donor.

The chain joins TRBV14 to TRBJ2-1; D remains unclear. The germline gives CDR1 SGHDN, CDR2 FVKESK. The CDR3 has 11 residues. V was pared by 1 base and J by 7 bases, with 2 bases between. CDR3: CASSQGNEQFF. CDR3 bases: TGTGCCAGCAGCCAAGGAAATGAGCAGTTCTTC.

The genes are TRBV27 and TRBJ1-2, with unresolved D. V was clipped by 1 base and J by 0 bases, with 12 bases between them. The germline V gene has CDR1 MNHEY and CDR2 SMNVEV (reference sequence). The CDR3 is 16 residues long. CDR3 residues: CASSLLRTGTNYGYTF. The CDR3 DNA follows: TGTGCCAGCAGTTTATTGAGGACCGGAACTAACTATGGCTACACCTTC.

J is TRBJ2-3 and V is TRBV6-4; 11 positions match TRBD1. The CDR3 consists of 14 residues. CDR1 is MRHNA and CDR2 is SNTAGT in the germline V gene. Trimming took 3 bases from V and 4 from J; bases not matched to a gene: 0. The CDR3 nucleotides read TGTGCCAGCAGTGAGGGACAGGGGGCAGATACGCAGTATTTT. This gives the protein CASSEGQGADTQYF.

This chain connects TRBV27 to TRBJ2-5; 10 nucleotides align to TRBD2. The CDR3 covers 15 residues. Trimming at V came to 11 bases and at J to 2 bases, leaving 11 bases not matched to a gene. Germline values: CDR1 MNHEY, CDR2 SMNVEV (reference sequence). The CDR3 DNA follows: TGTGCCGGCCTTTTCGGTAGCGGGAGGCAAGAGACCCAGTACTTC. Translation gives CAGLFGSGRQETQYF.

The chain couples TRBV5-1 to TRBJ2-5; D may be TRBD2 (5 bases). This CDR3 has 13 amino acids. V was pared by 4 bases and J by 5 bases, with 12 bases between. Per the germline V gene, CDR1 is SGHRS and CDR2 is YFSETQ. The CDR3 here is CASSLAFGETQYF. The CDR3 coding sequence is TGCGCCAGCAGCCTAGCCTTTGGGGAGACCCAGTACTTC.

This clone was seen a few times. The chain has TRBV7-6 and TRBJ1-2, with TRBD1 as a possible D gene (5 bases). This CDR3 comprises 14 residues. The V end was cut by 3 bases, the J end by 8 bases, with 16 bases between. Germline CDR1 is SGHVS and CDR2 is FNYEAQ. The CDR3 bases are TGTGCCAGCAGCTTCCCGGGCGGGGCGCGGGGCTACACCTTC. It yields the protein CASSFPGGARGYTF. Full variable domain (missing parts from reference TRBV7-6 and TRBJ1-2): GAGVSQSPRYKVTKRGQDVALRCDPISGHVSLYWYRQALGQGPEFLTYFNYEAQQDKSGLPNDRFSAERPEGSISTLTIQRTEQRDSAMYRCASSFPGGARGYTFGSGTRLTVV.

V and J are TRBV19 and TRBJ2-7; 7 bases align to TRBD1. The ends lost 4 bases at V and 2 bases at J; junction bases unmatched: 5. In germline, CDR1 is LNHDA, CDR2 SQIVND (reference sequence). The CDR3 length is 14 residues. CDR3: CASSTAGTAYEQYF. For the CDR3, the DNA is TGTGCCAGTAGTACGGCCGGGACAGCCTACGAGCAGTACTTC.

The chain carries TRBV9 and TRBJ2-7; D is perhaps TRBD1 or TRBD2 (5 bases each). From germline, CDR1 is SGDLS and CDR2 YYNGEE. Trimming cost V 0 bases and J 2 bases, with 12 bases left between them. The CDR3 consists of 15 residues. CDR3 coding DNA: TGTGCCAGCAGCGTAGCTGTGGGGGTGGCCTACGAGCAGTACTTC. Translating gives CASSVAVGVAYEQYF.

V gene TRBV4-2 combines with J gene TRBJ2-1; 11 bases are shared with TRBD2. This CDR3 is 17 amino acids long. Germline-derived CDR1 and CDR2 are LGHNA and YNFKEQ. V dropped 2 bases and J dropped 2; count of bases not matched to a gene: 5. The CDR3 DNA reads as TGTGCCAGCAGCCAATTACTAGCGGGAGTGACCTACAATGAGCAGTTCTTC. This translates into CASSQLLAGVTYNEQFF.

V usage is TRBV11-3 and J usage is TRBJ2-2; perhaps TRBD1 as D (5 bases). The V gene lost 6 bases and the J gene lost 1 base, with 9 bases spanning the gap. CDR3 length: 14 amino acids. CDR1 is SGHNT and CDR2 is YENEEA in the germline V gene. The CDR3 region has the DNA TGTGCCAGCAGAGAACAGGAGAACACCGGGGAGCTGTTTTTT. Translated: CASREQENTGELFF.

The V call is TRBV19, the J call TRBJ2-1; D is undetermined. This CDR3 region has 13 residues. V lost 3 bases to trimming and J lost 6 bases, with 9 bases between them. Per the germline V gene, CDR1 is LNHDA and CDR2 is SQIVND (reference sequence). The CDR3 nucleotides read TGTGCCAGTAGTATTGGGGTAGGCAATGAGCAGTTCTTC. It codes for CASSIGVGNEQFF.

This clone was found once. The gene calls are TRBV5-6 and TRBJ2-3, with a weak D call TRBD2 (5 bases). Trimming took 0 bases from V and 10 from J, leaving 6 bases between them. CDR3 size: 11 residues. CDR1 is SGHDT, CDR2 YYEEEE, per germline. Written as DNA, the CDR3 is TGTGCCAGCAGCTTGGGGCGGGCGCAGTATTTT. Protein: CASSLGRAQYF.

The chain has TRBV4-1 and TRBJ1-3; possibly TRBD1 for D (6 bases). The germline V and J ends were trimmed by 1 base and 5 bases, with 12 bases remaining between them. Germline V gives CDR1 MGHRA, CDR2 YSYEKL. The CDR3 consists of 15 residues. CDR3 loop: CASSQASRDRNTIYF. CDR3 nucleotide sequence: TGCGCCAGCAGCCAAGCGTCCCGGGACAGAAACACCATATATTTT.

The chain combines TRBV7-3 with TRBJ2-7; D remains ambiguous. Germline loops: CDR1 SGHTA, CDR2 FQGTGA. The CDR3 is 14 amino acids. Between the trimmed V and J ends, which lost 1 base and 10 bases, there was a span of 17 bases. The CDR3 nucleotides read TGTGCCAGCAGCTTAAGCGCCCGAGCGTTCGGACAGTACTTC. Its translation: CASSLSARAFGQYF.

This CDR3 reads CASSEGMSPYSSDGYTF. The CDR3 DNA sequence: TGTGCCAGCAGCGAGGGTATGAGCCCTTATTCGAGCGATGGCTACACCTTC. The chain joins TRBV9 to TRBJ1-2; D gene uncertain. Trimming cost V 3 bases and J 6 bases, with 24 bases left between them. The CDR3 has 17 amino acids. Germline loops: CDR1 SGDLS, CDR2 YYNGEE. The full variable domain, in which reference TRBV9 and TRBJ1-2 provide the parts outside the CDR3, is DSGVTQTPKHLITATGQRVTLRCSPRSGDLSVYWYQQSLDQGLQFLIQYYNGEERAKGNILERFSAQQFPDLHSELNLSSLELGDSALYFCASSEGMSPYSSDGYTFGSGTRLTVV.

The rearrangement joins TRBV5-1 to TRBJ2-2; 9 bases match TRBD2. The V segment lost 0 bases and the J segment 4 bases; nucleotides outside the gene matches: 4. CDR3 length: 16 residues. The germline CDR1 and CDR2 sequences are SGHRS and YFSETQ. The CDR3 nucleotides are TGCGCCAGCAGCTTGGTGCCGCGGGAGGGCACCGGGGAGCTGTTTTTT. This encodes CASSLVPREGTGELFF.

This chain uses TRBV4-2 with TRBJ2-2, with 10 bases matching TRBD2. The CDR3 is made up of 17 amino acids. Germline V CDR1 and CDR2: LGHNA, YNFKEQ. The ends lost 0 bases at V and 5 bases at J; junction bases unmatched: 6. This CDR3 reads CASSQELAGVRTGELFF. CDR3 DNA sequence: TGTGCCAGCAGCCAAGAGCTAGCGGGAGTGAGGACCGGGGAGCTGTTTTTT.

The chain uses TRBV14 and TRBJ2-1, with 8 bases aligning to TRBD2. With V trimmed by 2 bases and J by 3 bases, 9 bases remained unmatched. The CDR3 sequence is 17 residues long. Germline V gives CDR1 SGHDN, CDR2 FVKESK. CDR3: CASSQNYLAGFYNEQFF. The CDR3, as DNA: TGTGCCAGCAGCCAAAACTACTTAGCGGGATTCTACAATGAGCAGTTCTTC.

The gene calls are TRBV11-2 and TRBJ2-7, with D maybe TRBD2 (5 bases). Per germline, CDR1 SGHAT and CDR2 FQNNGV. V lost 5 bases and J 3 bases, leaving 11 bases between the germline ends. The CDR3 sequence is 13 residues long. The CDR3, as DNA: TGTGCCAGCAGCCCCAGACTACTCTACGAGCAGTACTTC. Protein: CASSPRLLYEQYF.

On this clone itself: One end of the junction does not line up with germline, which may come from a read error. The same CDR3 also results from other DNA sequences found in this sample. The rearrangement uses TRBV2 and TRBJ1-3, with D possibly TRBD1 on 5 matching bases. The germline gives CDR1 SNHLY, CDR2 FYNNEI. The CDR3 loop spans 12 amino acids. The CDR3 coding sequence is TGCGCCACCGGGGGCTCTGGAAACACCATATATTTT. It encodes CATGGSGNTIYF.

CDR3 amino acids: CASSQMGNSNTGELFF. CDR3 nucleotides: TGCGCCAGCAGCCAGATGGGGAACAGTAACACCGGGGAGCTGTTTTTT. The genes are TRBV4-1 and TRBJ2-2; no firm D call. Trimming stripped 3 bases from V and 2 bases from J, with 13 bases between. CDR3 length: 16 residues. Germline assignment: CDR1 MGHRA and CDR2 YSYEKL.

The count of this clone is one. The J gene is TRBJ1-4, the V gene TRBV4-1; TRBD1 might be the D (6 bases). Germline V gene lookup returns CDR1 MGHRA and CDR2 YSYEKL. This CDR3 comprises 16 residues. Trimming stripped 0 bases from V and 8 bases from J, with 16 bases between. CDR3 sequence (DNA): TGCGCCAGCAGCCAAGAATACAGGGTTTGGGAAGAAAAACTGTTTTTT. Translating gives CASSQEYRVWEEKLFF.

In this sample, this clone turned up once. The V and J genes are TRBV5-1 and TRBJ1-4, with D perhaps matching TRBD1 (5 bases). Trimming pared 4 bases from V and 0 bases from J, leaving 19 bases between. Germline values: CDR1 SGHRS, CDR2 YFSETQ. The CDR3 length is 18 residues. The DNA for the CDR3 is TGCGCCAGCAGCCCAGGGAGAGGGCCAACTGCAACTAATGAAAAACTGTTTTTT. Amino acid sequence: CASSPGRGPTATNEKLFF.

This chain connects TRBV5-1 to TRBJ2-5, with 9 bases aligning to TRBD2. The CDR3 runs 15 residues. CDR1 is SGHRS and CDR2 is YFSETQ in the germline V gene. The ends lost 4 bases at V and 2 bases at J; junction bases unmatched: 6. CDR3 nucleotide sequence: TGCGCCAGCAGCCGAGCGGGAGGAGGGCAAGAGACCCAGTACTTC. Translated: CASSRAGGGQETQYF.

This clone was observed a single time. This rearrangement joins TRBV7-3 to TRBJ2-1; 8 nucleotides agree with TRBD2. V lost 5 bases, J lost 9 bases, and 6 bases stayed unmatched. Looked up from germline, CDR1 is SGHTA and CDR2 is FQGTGA. The CDR3 runs to 13 residues. The CDR3 nucleotides read TGTGCCAGCAGCCATAGCGGGATTCTTGAGCAGTTCTTC. It yields the protein CASSHSGILEQFF.

The J gene is TRBJ2-7, the V gene TRBV9; 8 bases fit TRBD2. Per germline, CDR1 SGDLS and CDR2 YYNGEE. J was trimmed by 5 bases and V by 0 bases; bases with no gene match: 7. This CDR3 has 15 amino acids. CDR3 sequence: CASSVGTGGPHEQYF. As DNA, the CDR3 is TGTGCCAGCAGCGTAGGGACGGGAGGGCCCCACGAGCAGTACTTC.

The chain links TRBV28 to TRBJ2-3; 9 nucleotides agree with TRBD1. Germline-derived CDR1 and CDR2 are MDHEN and SYDVKM. Trimming at V came to 5 bases and at J to 6 bases, leaving 6 bases not matched to a gene. The CDR3 has 14 residues. The CDR3 bases are TGTGCCAGCAGTCCCGGACAGGGGATGGATACGCAGTATTTT. Translating it yields CASSPGQGMDTQYF. Full variable domain (rest looked up from reference TRBV28 and TRBJ2-3): DVKVTQSSRYLVKRTGEKVFLECVQDMDHENMFWYRQDPGLGLRLIYFSYDVKMKEKGDIPEGYSVSREKKERFSLILESASTNQTSMYLCASSPGQGMDTQYFGPGTRLTVL.

The V and J genes are TRBV21-1 and TRBJ1-2; the table gives TRBD1 as D, unverified against the DNA. TRBV21-1 is a listed pseudogene. The CDR3 length is 13 residues. CDR3 sequence reads: CASSLQGGYGYTF. For the CDR3, the DNA is TGTGCCAGCAGCCTCCAGGGGGGCTATGGCTACACCTTC.

The chain joins TRBV4-3 to TRBJ1-2, with D perhaps matching TRBD1 (5 bases). The V and J ends lost 2 bases and 0 bases respectively, with 13 bases between them. Germline-derived CDR1 and CDR2 are LGHNA and YSLEER. This CDR3 contains 16 residues. The CDR3 nucleotides are TGCGCCAGCAGCCAACAAATGACAGAGACTAACTATGGCTACACCTTC. It codes for CASSQQMTETNYGYTF.

The chain employs TRBV4-2 and TRBJ2-1, with TRBD2 matching over 7 bases. The CDR3 spans 15 residues. V lost 1 base to trimming and J lost 2 bases; unmatched junction nucleotides: 2. CDR1 is LGHNA, CDR2 YNFKEQ, per germline. CDR3 sequence reads: CASSQGGRTYNEQFF. The CDR3 nucleotides read TGTGCCAGCAGCCAAGGCGGGAGAACCTACAATGAGCAGTTCTTC.